The source of this T cell receptor (beta chain) is a study of follicular helper T cells after annual influenza vaccination. Study overall: Some donors were sampled over the 2013-2014, 2014-2015 and 2015-2016 vaccinations.

TCRdb's copy holds only in-frame clones and misses some; the assay was immunoSEQ multiplex PCR. The data hold 9,500 to 13,000 clones, with around 83% observed a single time. This clone was seen more than once but under ten times. As yet, its antigen is unknown. Regarding the study as a whole: Most later recoveries of Day 7 ICOS+CD38+ clones were ICOS-CD38- cTfh.

V dropped 1 base and J dropped 7 bases, with 11 bases sitting between them. The CDR3 has 13 amino acids. Germline V CDR1 and CDR2: KGHSH, LQKENI. Specified time point: 2014-2015 season, 7 days after vaccination. The rearrangement joins TRBV18 to TRBJ2-7; D uncertain. The sequencing here drew on CXCR5- memory CD4+ T cells sorted from blood, taken 7 days after influenza vaccination. This clonotype originated in an adult who received the influenza vaccine. CDR3 DNA: TGTGCCAGCTCACCACTAAGAGTAGAAGAGCAGTACTTC. Encoded protein: CASSPLRVEEQYF.